The 28 T cell receptor beta chains below come from one sample, sequenced in a study of CD8 T cells in Susac syndrome. The authors reverse transcribed roughly 0.45 to 1 ug RNA with random hexamers. From the immunoSEQ multiplex PCR reads, TCRdb called clonotypes with MiXCR, one entry per CDR3 protein. The sample consists of about 280,000 distinct CDR3 sequences, approximately 85% of them appearing once. Sequencing used CD8+ T cells from PBMCs. The receptors here all came from a human donor with multiple sclerosis.

This clonotype was counted a few times. This sequence joins TRBV28 and TRBJ2-7, with 8 positions matching TRBD1. V lost 5 bases and J lost 5; bases outside the gene matches: 11. The CDR3 totals 15 residues. Looked up from germline, CDR1 is MDHEN and CDR2 is SYDVKM. This CDR3 is CASSPRTGFIDEQYF. DNA for the CDR3: TGTGCCAGCAGTCCTCGGACAGGGTTTATCGACGAGCAGTACTTC.

For the CDR3, the DNA is TGTGCCAGCACCTACGGAGCGAACACTGAAGCTTTCTTT. Amino acid sequence: CASTYGANTEAFF. The chain uses TRBV2 and TRBJ1-1; D remains unclear. This CDR3 region has 13 residues. Germline CDR1 SNHLY, CDR2 FYNNEI. Trimming stripped 7 bases from V and 1 base from J, with 10 bases between.

The rearrangement joins TRBV7-9 to TRBJ2-1, with 7 bases aligning to TRBD1. Germline V gene sequence: CDR1 SEHNR, CDR2 FQNEAQ (reference sequence). The CDR3 is 15 amino acids. Trimming removed 2 bases from V and 5 bases from J; junction bases left unmatched: 6. The CDR3 nucleotides are TGTGCCAGCAGCTTATTAAGGGGGCGGAACAATGAGCAGTTCTTC. This gives the protein CASSLLRGRNNEQFF.

This chain connects TRBV27 to TRBJ2-7, with D possibly TRBD2 on 6 matching bases. This CDR3 region has 14 residues. The germline gives CDR1 MNHEY, CDR2 SMNVEV (reference sequence). The V end was cut by 7 bases, the J end by 6 bases, with 19 bases between. CDR3 coding DNA: TGTGCCAGCACCGGACGGGAGCTTTCCGGCGAGCAGTACTTC. This codes for CASTGRELSGEQYF.

V is TRBV7-9 and J is TRBJ1-4, with TRBD1 matching over 7 bases. Germline V lookup: CDR1 SEHNR, CDR2 FQNEAQ (reference sequence). Losses at the gene ends were 5 bases for V and 6 bases for J; bases not matched to a gene: 9. This CDR3 comprises 15 residues. The CDR3 region has the DNA TGTGCCAGCAGCGAAAAGGGGGCGCTTTATGAAAAACTGTTTTTT. Encoded protein: CASSEKGALYEKLFF.

In this sample, this clonotype turned up once. The chain combines TRBV6-2 or TRBV6-3 with TRBJ2-1; 14 bases line up with TRBD2. V lost 6 bases, J lost 4 bases, and 8 bases stayed unmatched. This CDR3 has 17 amino acids. Germline CDR1 MNHEY, CDR2 SVGEGT. The CDR3 nucleotides are TGTGCCAGCAGCCAGGGGACTAGCGGGAGCCTATACAATGAGCAGTTCTTC. It yields the protein CASSQGTSGSLYNEQFF.

This CDR3 is CAISPTPAGGLRNTIYF. CDR3 sequence (DNA): TGTGCCATCAGTCCTACTCCAGCGGGAGGGCTTAGAAACACCATATATTTT. The rearrangement joins TRBV10-3 to TRBJ1-3; D gene ambiguous. Trimming pared 5 bases from V and 5 bases from J, leaving 22 bases between. This CDR3 comprises 17 residues. The germline gives CDR1 ENHRY, CDR2 SYGVKD.

This clonotype showed up just a few times. The chain carries TRBV7-9 and TRBJ2-1; D ambiguous. Germline values: CDR1 SEHNR, CDR2 FQNEAQ (reference sequence). Trimming removed 5 bases from V and 5 bases from J, with 16 bases in between. This CDR3 comprises 15 residues. The CDR3 loop is CASSIQPTLNNEQFF. The CDR3 bases are TGTGCCAGCAGCATACAACCGACTCTCAACAATGAGCAGTTCTTC.

The V call is TRBV11-2, the J call TRBJ1-2; D might be TRBD1 (5 bases). The CDR3 length is 15 residues. Trimming removed 5 bases at V and 3 bases at J, with 16 bases between. Per the germline V gene, CDR1 is SGHAT and CDR2 is FQNNGV. The CDR3 DNA reads TGTGCCAGCAGCCCTGCAGGAGGGGCGTACTATGGCTACACCTTC. It is translated as CASSPAGGAYYGYTF.

The J gene is TRBJ2-3, the V gene TRBV9; unclear D gene. The V end was cut by 0 bases, the J end by 2 bases, with 4 bases between. The CDR3 totals 13 residues. Germline V lookup: CDR1 SGDLS, CDR2 YYNGEE. In DNA, the CDR3 is TGTGCCAGCAGCGTAGGGAACACAGATACGCAGTATTTT. This gives the protein CASSVGNTDTQYF. Drawing the rest from reference TRBV9 and TRBJ2-3, the complete variable domain is DSGVTQTPKHLITATGQRVTLRCSPRSGDLSVYWYQQSLDQGLQFLIQYYNGEERAKGNILERFSAQQFPDLHSELNLSSLELGDSALYFCASSVGNTDTQYFGPGTRLTVL.

Regarding this clonotype: Because it lacks the conserved phenylalanine or tryptophan at the end, this CDR3 is likely a read error. The DNA for the CDR3 is TGTGCCAGCTCGGGTAGGTGGCAGTTCTCC. Residues: CASSGRWQFS. V gene TRBV2 combines with J gene TRBJ2-1; D remains unclear. The length of the CDR3 is 10 residues. V lost 8 bases and J 12 bases, leaving 11 bases between the germline ends. The V gene's germline CDR1 is SNHLY and CDR2 FYNNEI.

V usage is TRBV7-9 and J usage is TRBJ1-3, with D maybe TRBD1 (5 bases). Germline-derived CDR1 and CDR2 are SEHNR and FQNEAQ (reference sequence). The germline V and J ends were trimmed by 0 bases and 6 bases, with 12 bases remaining between them. The CDR3 is 15 amino acids. The CDR3 here is CASSLADSGSNTIYF. The CDR3 region has the DNA TGTGCCAGCAGCTTAGCTGACAGTGGCTCAAACACCATATATTTT.

V gene TRBV4-1 combines with J gene TRBJ1-6; D might be TRBD1 (6 bases). CDR1 is MGHRA, CDR2 YSYEKL, per germline. This CDR3 has 17 residues. Trimming left V 4 bases short and J 10 bases short, with 23 bases between. CDR3 sequence: CASSPQPGQREISPLHF. The CDR3 nucleotides read TGCGCCAGCAGCCCGCAACCCGGACAGCGCGAGATATCACCCCTCCACTTT.

The chain links TRBV10-2 to TRBJ2-7, with D possibly TRBD2 on 5 matching bases. This CDR3 contains 14 residues. V lost 2 bases, J lost 7 bases, and 15 bases lay in between. The germline V gene encodes CDR1 WSHSY and CDR2 SAAADI. CDR3 nucleotides: TGCGCCAGCAGTGAGAACGAGGGTTGGATGGAGCAGTACTTC. This encodes CASSENEGWMEQYF.

V gene TRBV10-3 combines with J gene TRBJ2-2; the D gene is possibly TRBD2 (5 bases). Germline V gives CDR1 ENHRY, CDR2 SYGVKD. The CDR3 contains 19 residues. The V and J ends lost 7 bases and 2 bases respectively, with 26 bases between them. Written as DNA, the CDR3 is TGTGCCATCATGAACCGGGCTAGCACTACTAAGGAAAACACCGGGGAGCTGTTTTTT. Translation: CAIMNRASTTKENTGELFF.

This chain joins TRBV5-1 and TRBJ2-7, with a weak D call TRBD2 (6 bases). With 4 bases removed from V and 2 bases from J, the gap between germline ends came to 10 bases. CDR3 length: 13 residues. Germline lookup yields CDR1 SGHRS and CDR2 YFSETQ. In DNA, the CDR3 is TGCGCCAGCAGCGGGGGACTCCCCTACGAGCAGTACTTC. As protein: CASSGGLPYEQYF.

This chain connects TRBV9 to TRBJ2-7; 10 nucleotides align to TRBD2. Losses at the gene ends were 3 bases for V and 1 base for J; bases not matched to a gene: 7. The CDR3 spans 16 residues. Germline values: CDR1 SGDLS, CDR2 YYNGEE. The CDR3 loop is CASSGASGGSSYEQYF. CDR3 nucleotides: TGTGCCAGCAGCGGGGCTAGCGGGGGTTCATCCTACGAGCAGTACTTC.

The rearrangement joins TRBV27 to TRBJ2-4, with D possibly being TRBD1 (6 bases). Trimming removed 0 bases from V and 8 bases from J, with 8 bases in between. This CDR3 contains 13 residues. Germline V gene data show CDR1 as MNHEY and CDR2 as SMNVEV (reference sequence). This CDR3 reads CASSLSHRDIQYF. The CDR3 DNA reads TGTGCCAGCAGTTTATCCCACAGGGACATTCAGTACTTC.

The gene calls are TRBV12-3 or TRBV12-4 and TRBJ1-2; a possible D gene is TRBD1 (6 bases). The length of the CDR3 is 15 residues. V was trimmed by 2 bases and J by 4 bases, leaving 14 bases between them. The CDR3 sequence is CASSLWSGTFYGYTF. CDR3 nucleotide sequence: TGTGCCAGCAGTTTATGGTCCGGGACATTCTATGGCTACACCTTC.

The rearrangement links TRBV28 to TRBJ2-7; 8 bases agree with TRBD1. The CDR3 runs 13 residues. The junction had 7 bases not matched to a gene; V was cut back by 11 bases and J by 1 base. Germline loops: CDR1 MDHEN, CDR2 SYDVKM. The CDR3 nucleotides read TGTGCCTTCCAGAGACAGGGGTCCTACGAGCAGTACTTC. Translating gives CAFQRQGSYEQYF.

V is TRBV7-9 and J is TRBJ1-4; D uncertain. V was clipped by 7 bases and J by 8 bases, with 17 bases between them. This CDR3 contains 14 residues. Germline CDR1 is SEHNR and CDR2 is FQNEAQ (reference sequence). The CDR3 spells CASTERAVREKLFF. CDR3 nucleotide sequence: TGTGCCAGCACCGAGAGGGCAGTGCGGGAAAAACTGTTTTTT.

DNA for the CDR3: TGTGCCAGCACACCCGGGACTAGCGGGATGGGGGATACGCAGTATTTT. Translation: CASTPGTSGMGDTQYF. V gene TRBV2 combines with J gene TRBJ2-3, with 13 bases matching TRBD2. The CDR3 runs 16 residues. J lost 6 bases, V lost 7 bases, and 10 bases had no gene match. Germline CDR1 reads SNHLY; CDR2 reads FYNNEI. Based on the CDR3 plus reference TRBV2 and TRBJ2-3, the full variable domain is EPEVTQTPSHQVTQMGQEVILRCVPISNHLYFYWYRQILGQKVEFLVSFYNNEISEKSEIFDDQFSVERPDGSNFTLKIRSTKLEDSAMYFCASTPGTSGMGDTQYFGPGTRLTVL.

This clonotype appeared once. This chain links TRBV7-8 with TRBJ2-1, with 7 nucleotides matching TRBD2. The ends lost 5 bases at V and 9 bases at J; junction bases unmatched: 10. This CDR3 spans 14 amino acids. Germline CDR1 SGHVS, CDR2 FQNEAQ. CDR3: CASSRRERLFEQFF. As DNA, the CDR3 is TGTGCCAGCAGCCGGCGGGAGCGTCTTTTTGAGCAGTTCTTC.

The chain links TRBV12-3 or TRBV12-4 to TRBJ2-1; tentative D call: TRBD2 (6 bases). The ends were cut back, 3 bases at V and 4 bases at J, with 13 bases in the middle. This CDR3 is 15 amino acids long. CDR3: CASSFGGLGYNEQFF. The CDR3 DNA follows: TGTGCCAGCAGTTTTGGGGGACTGGGGTACAATGAGCAGTTCTTC.

The chain has TRBV27 and TRBJ2-5, with 15 bases identical to TRBD2. The germline V gene encodes CDR1 MNHEY and CDR2 SMNVEV (reference sequence). The CDR3 runs to 17 residues. V lost 7 bases to trimming and J lost 4 bases; unmatched junction nucleotides: 10. This chain's CDR3 is CASTPGTSGRRSETQYF. CDR3 DNA: TGTGCCAGCACGCCGGGGACTAGCGGGAGGAGGTCAGAGACCCAGTACTTC.

The chain recombines TRBV5-6 with TRBJ2-7; a possible D gene is TRBD2 (7 bases). Trimming removed 0 bases at V and 7 bases at J, with 23 bases between. CDR1 and CDR2 from the germline V gene are SGHDT and YYEEEE. This CDR3 spans 17 amino acids. The CDR3 spells CASSLDLGGPLVGEQYF. For the CDR3, the DNA is TGTGCCAGCAGCTTGGACTTGGGGGGGCCGCTGGTAGGGGAGCAGTACTTC.

The CDR3 reads CASSHLRAGELFF. DNA for the CDR3: TGCGCCAGCAGCCACCTCCGGGCCGGGGAGCTGTTTTTT. The chain joins TRBV4-1 to TRBJ2-2; D unclear. Trimming left V 3 bases short and J 6 bases short, with 8 bases between. The CDR3 contains 13 residues. Per the germline V gene, CDR1 is MGHRA and CDR2 is YSYEKL.

This rearrangement joins TRBV30 to TRBJ2-1; 11 bases match TRBD2. With V trimmed by 7 bases and J by 2 bases, 7 bases remained unmatched. Germline V CDR1 and CDR2: GTSNPN, SVGIG (reference sequence). The CDR3 sequence is 15 residues long. CDR3 region: CAFMLGLAAYNEQFF. The CDR3 DNA reads TGTGCCTTCATGCTGGGACTAGCGGCCTACAATGAGCAGTTCTTC. The full variable domain, with the rest looked up from reference TRBV30 and TRBJ2-1, is SQTIHQWPATLVQPVGSPLSLECTVEGTSNPNLYWYRQAAGRGLQLLFYSVGIGQISSEVPQNLSASRPQDRQFILSSKKLLLSDSGFYLCAFMLGLAAYNEQFFGPGTRLTVL.